This T cell receptor (beta chain) was profiled in a study of blood T cell repertoires in COVID-19 (dated by TCRdb to the early 2020s). For context, the study as a whole: Samples from collaborators originated in the United States, Italy and Spain and spanned both the acute and convalescent phases of COVID-19. The material from the prospective study consisted of cDNA or gDNA derived from T cells, B-cell-depleted T cells, or PBMCs. Subjects who had been exposed to COVID-19, were actively infected with it, or had recovered from it provided the deeply sampled blood TCRbeta repertoires that made up the dataset. The repertoires were made available in a free public database intended to serve as a resource for research on the immune response to SARS-CoV-2. Samples came from the ongoing ImmuneRACE study (first 160 participants) plus 1,254 subjects from 6 global collaborators. A de-identified subject ID, COVID-19 status, age in years and sex were almost always included in the sample metadata. HLA class I and class II types, where available, came from metadata supplied by the sample provider rather than from assay-based typing.

As to this clone: The specificity of this receptor is unknown. Base qualities are not provided; no much larger clone lies one nucleotide away.

Whole blood was collected in K2EDTA tubes by collaborating institutions according to the institutions' own protocols. For TCRbeta analysis, collaborators shipped samples as frozen whole blood, isolated PBMCs, or DNA extracted from either of those sample types. Here is what the overall study found, with its caveats: How much clinical and demographic metadata was included differed by source and by participant, and the metadata was provided uncurated.

TCRbeta CDR3 regions were amplified from genomic DNA by means of the immunoSEQ Assay, a bias-controlled multiplex PCR. In the source study's methods: Within the assay, amplification of reference gene primers was used to estimate how many nucleated cells each sample contained. To quantify the absolute abundance of each unique TCRbeta CDR3 rearrangement, sequence reads were collapsed and filtered. For each sample, productive Simpson clonality was calculated as the square root of Simpson's diversity index across productive rearrangements. TCRdb limited this immuneACCESS table to in-frame rearrangements with V and J called. A share of clones is missing; checked studies link under half to unresolved V genes, and the rest is unexplained. V and J calls and clone size are copied from that table; D and trimming were computed from the DNA. The sample yields approximately 170,000 clones; about 85% were counted once. Over 7% of the sample belongs to the ten largest clones.

CDR1 and CDR2, looked up from the germline V gene (reference sequence), are MNHEY and SMNVEV. Including the terminal cysteine and phenylalanine, the CDR3 comprises 13 residues. Of all the DNA, just the CDR3 is kept, 39 bases in frame from base 1. The germline V end is reduced by 7 bases and the J end by 6 bases; junction bases left unmatched: 9. Sequencing was carried out using peripheral blood. This TCR was recovered from a woman older than 75 in a cohort sampled during active or convalescent COVID-19. Rearrangement joined TRBV27 to TRBJ2-7; TRBD1 lines up with 7 middle nucleotides. CDR3 protein: CASTPTGSVEQYF. The DNA sequence reads TGTGCCAGCACCCCGACAGGGTCTGTCGAGCAGTACTTC.